Below, 11 T cell receptor beta chains from the same sample are listed, as sequenced in a study of cytomegalovirus exposure and HLA in healthy donors. The PCR employed 60 Vbeta primers together with 13 Jbeta primers. Using immunoSEQ multiplex PCR, the repertoire was profiled, and TCRdb retains in-frame clones only, with some absent. The data hold roughly 240,000 clones, with around 83% observed a single time. The specimen sequenced was PBMCs. These receptors all come from a girl aged 2 to 10 in good health and CMV-seronegative.

V and J are TRBV2 and TRBJ1-5, with a tentative D call TRBD1 (6 bases). V was pared by 8 bases and J by 6 bases, with 17 bases between. The CDR3 is 14 residues long. CDR1 is SNHLY and CDR2 is FYNNEI in the germline V gene. The CDR3: CASGGATGSQPQHF. CDR3 coding DNA: TGTGCCAGCGGGGGAGCAACAGGGAGTCAGCCCCAGCATTTT. Full variable domain (missing parts from reference TRBV2 and TRBJ1-5): EPEVTQTPSHQVTQMGQEVILRCVPISNHLYFYWYRQILGQKVEFLVSFYNNEISEKSEIFDDQFSVERPDGSNFTLKIRSTKLEDSAMYFCASGGATGSQPQHFGDGTRLSIL.

This chain joins TRBV6-1 and TRBJ2-1; 7 nucleotides align to TRBD1. Germline V gene sequence: CDR1 MNHNS, CDR2 SASEGT. J was trimmed by 2 bases and V by 7 bases; bases with no gene match: 2. The CDR3 is 13 residues long. CDR3 in DNA: TGTGCCAGCAAAACAGGGGCCTACAATGAGCAGTTCTTC. Translation: CASKTGAYNEQFF.

The gene calls are TRBV5-1 and TRBJ2-3; TRBD2 matches at 12 bases. Per germline, CDR1 SGHRS and CDR2 YFSETQ. V trimming: 4 bases; J trimming: 5 bases; junction bases outside the gene matches: 11. This CDR3 comprises 17 residues. CDR3 residues: CASSARPSGGAGDTQYF. CDR3 nucleotides: TGCGCCAGCAGCGCCCGGCCTAGCGGGGGGGCAGGAGATACGCAGTATTTT.

The gene calls are TRBV30 and TRBJ1-5; D gene ambiguous. V was trimmed by 7 bases and J by 0 bases, leaving 16 bases between them. Germline CDR1 GTSNPN, CDR2 SVGIG (reference sequence). There are 15 residues in the CDR3. The CDR3 region is CAYSSTSVSNQPQHF. The CDR3 DNA follows: TGTGCCTACTCCTCGACATCGGTTAGCAATCAGCCCCAGCATTTT.

V usage is TRBV30 and J usage is TRBJ2-3; 9 bases align to TRBD2. Per the germline V gene, CDR1 is GTSNPN and CDR2 is SVGIG (reference sequence). With 4 bases clipped from V and 7 bases from J, the junction kept 6 bases outside the gene matches. This CDR3 spans 13 amino acids. CDR3 residues: CAWTSGTQNTQYF. The CDR3 nucleotides read TGTGCCTGGACTAGCGGGACTCAAAATACGCAGTATTTT.

The chain carries TRBV6-5 and TRBJ1-3, with D unresolved. The CDR3 runs 15 residues. Germline V gives CDR1 MNHEY, CDR2 SVGAGI. Trimming cost V 0 bases and J 2 bases, with 8 bases left between them. The CDR3 nucleotides read TGTGCCAGCAGTTACTCGGGGAGCGCTGGAAACACCATATATTTT. The encoded protein is CASSYSGSAGNTIYF.

V and J are TRBV19 and TRBJ2-1, with TRBD2 matching 11 bases. The germline V gene has CDR1 LNHDA and CDR2 SQIVND (reference sequence). This CDR3 has 15 amino acids. The V and J ends lost 10 bases and 8 bases, in that order; junction bases with no gene match: 13. CDR3 sequence: CATALAGGGYDEQFF. CDR3 sequence (DNA): TGTGCCACCGCCCTAGCGGGAGGCGGCTATGATGAGCAGTTCTTC.

The rearrangement links TRBV5-1 to TRBJ1-3; 8 bases align to TRBD1. The CDR3 has 15 residues. The V and J ends lost 4 bases and 4 bases, in that order; junction bases with no gene match: 7. Germline CDR1 is SGHRS and CDR2 is YFSETQ. The CDR3, as DNA: TGCGCCAGCAGCCCAAAGACAGGGGCAGGAAACACCATATATTTT. It specifies CASSPKTGAGNTIYF.

V and J are TRBV19 and TRBJ1-5, with 7 positions matching TRBD1. The CDR3 is made up of 14 amino acids. The germline V gene has CDR1 LNHDA and CDR2 SQIVND (reference sequence). J was trimmed by 5 bases and V by 0 bases; bases with no gene match: 1. This chain's CDR3 is CASSIEDRYQPQHF. The CDR3 bases are TGTGCCAGTAGTATAGAGGACAGGTATCAGCCCCAGCATTTT. The variable domain in full, with the rest retrieved from reference TRBV19 and TRBJ1-5, is DGGITQSPKYLFRKEGQNVTLSCEQNLNHDAMYWYRQDPGQGLRLIYYSQIVNDFQKGDIAEGYSVSREKKESFPLTVTSAQKNPTAFYLCASSIEDRYQPQHFGDGTRLSIL.

CDR3 in amino acids: CASSWAVYEQYF. The CDR3 DNA reads TGTGCCAGCAGCTGGGCCGTCTACGAGCAGTACTTC. This chain links TRBV7-9 with TRBJ2-7; no clear D. CDR1 is SEHNR, CDR2 FQNEAQ, per germline (reference sequence). With 4 bases removed from V and 3 bases from J, the gap between germline ends came to 7 bases. The CDR3 extends over 12 amino acids.

V is TRBV27 and J is TRBJ2-3; 11 bases fit TRBD2. V trimming: 8 bases; J trimming: 1 base; junction bases outside the gene matches: 5. CDR3 length: 15 amino acids. CDR1 MNHEY and CDR2 SMNVEV come from the germline V gene (reference sequence). This CDR3 reads CASRLLAGGTDTQYF. DNA of the CDR3: TGTGCCAGCCGTCTACTAGCGGGGGGCACAGATACGCAGTATTTT.